The 16 T cell receptor beta chains below come from one sample, sequenced in a study of blood T cell repertoires in COVID-19. The repertoire was sequenced with immunoSEQ multiplex PCR; TCRdb's copy has only in-frame clones and lacks some. The sample lists 75,000 to 85,000 clones, approximately 82% occurring once. The specimen was peripheral blood. Receptors were obtained from a human donor in a cohort sampled during active COVID-19.

The chain employs TRBV27 and TRBJ2-7, with TRBD2 matching over 7 bases. V gave up 5 bases and J gave up 0 bases; unmatched junction bases: 7. This CDR3 comprises 15 residues. Germline loops: CDR1 MNHEY, CDR2 SMNVEV (reference sequence). CDR3: CASSMEAGPSYEQYF. The CDR3 DNA sequence: TGTGCCAGCAGTATGGAAGCGGGGCCCTCCTACGAGCAGTACTTC.

The V call is TRBV5-1, the J call TRBJ2-3; 10 nucleotides align to TRBD1. Germline lookup yields CDR1 SGHRS and CDR2 YFSETQ. CDR3 length: 16 residues. J gave up 8 bases and V 5 bases, and 14 bases lay outside the gene matches. DNA for the CDR3: TGCGCCAGCAGAGAAGGACAGGGGGGCGCAGGAGTTACGCAGTATTTT. Encoded protein: CASREGQGGAGVTQYF.

The chain recombines TRBV6-5 with TRBJ2-7, with D perhaps TRBD1 (6 bases). Germline-derived CDR1 and CDR2 are MNHEY and SVGAGI. The CDR3 covers 14 residues. Trimming stripped 6 bases from V and 3 bases from J, with 15 bases between. The CDR3 loop reads CASSRGGALYEQYF. The CDR3, as DNA: TGTGCCAGCAGCCGAGGGGGTGCGCTCTACGAGCAGTACTTC.

The chain has TRBV5-1 and TRBJ2-7; TRBD1 might be the D (5 bases). The length of the CDR3 is 14 residues. CDR1 and CDR2 (germline): SGHRS, YFSETQ. The germline V and J ends were trimmed by 0 bases and 7 bases, with 14 bases remaining between them. DNA of the CDR3: TGCGCCAGCAGCTTGGAGGCAGGGCTTTTGGAGCAGTACTTC. Its protein product is CASSLEAGLLEQYF.

Here the CDR3 DNA reads TGTGCCAGCAGCCCCGGGACAGCACAAGAGACCCAGTACTTC. Its translation is CASSPGTAQETQYF. V is TRBV7-9 and J is TRBJ2-5; 7 bases align to TRBD1. CDR3 size: 14 residues. Germline-derived CDR1 and CDR2 are SEHNR and FQNEAQ (reference sequence). Trimming cost V 5 bases and J 2 bases; bases outside gene matches: 5.

CDR3 amino acids: CASSPSRQLNTEAFF. CDR3 DNA: TGCGCCAGCAGCCCGTCGAGACAGCTGAACACTGAAGCTTTCTTT. The chain joins TRBV4-1 to TRBJ1-1, with a tentative D call TRBD1 (5 bases). The CDR3 consists of 15 residues. In germline, CDR1 is MGHRA, CDR2 YSYEKL. V was shortened by 4 bases and J by 0 bases, with 12 bases between the two germline ends.

As concerns this clone: The sample contains more than one DNA sequence encoding this CDR3. V gene TRBV7-8 combines with J gene TRBJ2-5; TRBD2 aligns across 7 bases. V shed 1 base and J 1 base; nucleotides not matched to a gene: 0. Germline values: CDR1 SGHVS, CDR2 FQNEAQ. This CDR3 region has 14 residues. The CDR3, as DNA: TGTGCCAGCAGCTTAGAGCGGGGCCAAGAGACCCAGTACTTC. Translation: CASSLERGQETQYF.

The chain combines TRBV6-2 or TRBV6-3 with TRBJ2-6, with 7 bases matching TRBD1. CDR3 length equals 16 residues. V lost 6 bases and J lost 0; bases outside the gene matches: 5. Germline V gives CDR1 MNHEY, CDR2 SVGEGT. The chain's CDR3 is CASSPSGGSGANVLTF. The DNA for the CDR3 is TGTGCCAGCAGCCCTTCAGGGGGCTCTGGGGCCAACGTCCTGACTTTC.

J is TRBJ1-2 and V is TRBV7-9; TRBD1 matches at 8 bases. Germline CDR1 is SEHNR and CDR2 is FQNEAQ (reference sequence). Germline trimming cut 5 bases from V and 8 bases from J; bases unmatched to any gene: 7. CDR3 length: 13 residues. DNA of the CDR3: TGTGCCAGCAGCGTCCAGGGGGCGCAAGGCTACACCTTC. It translates to CASSVQGAQGYTF.

The V call is TRBV19, the J call TRBJ2-1; TRBD2 aligns across 9 bases. Looked up from germline, CDR1 is LNHDA and CDR2 is SQIVND (reference sequence). The CDR3 consists of 13 residues. J lost 7 bases, V lost 7 bases, and 5 bases had no gene match. The CDR3 loop is CASTGLASNEQFF. The CDR3, as DNA: TGTGCCAGTACGGGACTAGCCTCGAATGAGCAGTTCTTC.

This chain joins TRBV7-2 and TRBJ1-6; D is possibly TRBD1 (5 bases). Trimming shortened V by 5 bases and J by 9 bases, and 20 bases separated the two germline ends. Germline loops: CDR1 SGHTA, CDR2 FQGNSA. CDR3 length equals 16 residues. The CDR3 loop is CASSPTESPGASPLHF. CDR3 DNA sequence: TGTGCCAGCAGCCCTACGGAAAGCCCTGGGGCTTCACCCCTCCACTTT.

V and J are TRBV3-1 (or the pseudogene TRBV3-2) and TRBJ1-2; TRBD1 aligns across 8 bases. With 3 bases clipped from V and 8 bases from J, the junction kept 5 bases outside the gene matches. CDR3 length equals 13 residues. In germline, CDR1 is LGHDT, CDR2 YNNKEL (reference sequence). This CDR3 reads CASSQAGTGGYTF. DNA of the CDR3: TGTGCCAGCAGCCAGGCGGGGACAGGAGGCTACACCTTC.

In its sample, this clone was seen many times. The genes are TRBV27 and TRBJ1-6, with 7 bases fitting TRBD1. Germline V gene data show CDR1 as MNHEY and CDR2 as SMNVEV (reference sequence). V lost 7 bases to trimming and J lost 6 bases; unmatched junction nucleotides: 6. The CDR3 is made up of 14 amino acids. CDR3 protein: CASNVQGPNSPLHF. CDR3 nucleotides: TGTGCCAGCAACGTACAGGGGCCTAATTCACCCCTCCACTTT.

V usage is TRBV13 and J usage is TRBJ1-2; 11 bases map to TRBD1. The CDR3 has 19 residues. Germline assignment: CDR1 PRHDT and CDR2 FYEKMQ (reference sequence). With V trimmed by 0 bases and J by 2 bases, 11 bases remained unmatched. The CDR3 coding sequence is TGTGCCAGCAGCTTAGGGGTTCCTGTATGGGACAGGGGGAACTATGGCTACACCTTC. It is translated as CASSLGVPVWDRGNYGYTF. The variable domain in full, with the rest retrieved from reference TRBV13 and TRBJ1-2, is AAGVIQSPRHLIKEKRETATLKCYPIPRHDTVYWYQQGPGQDPQFLISFYEKMQSDKGSIPDRFSAQQFSDYHSELNMSSLELGDSALYFCASSLGVPVWDRGNYGYTFGSGTRLTVV.

The CDR3 DNA follows: TGTGCCAGCAGCCCCGGGTCCTCCTCCCGGAGCTCCTACAATGAGCAGTTCTTC. The encoded protein is CASSPGSSSRSSYNEQFF. The chain couples TRBV5-4 to TRBJ2-1, with D unresolved. Trimming removed 4 bases from V and 0 bases from J, with 20 bases in between. The CDR3 is made up of 18 amino acids. The germline gives CDR1 SGHNT, CDR2 YYREEE (reference sequence).

The V gene is TRBV6-1, the J gene TRBJ1-6; no reliable D call. Germline V gene lookup returns CDR1 MNHNS and CDR2 SASEGT. CDR3 length: 13 residues. V dropped 1 base and J dropped 15 bases, with 13 bases sitting between them. The DNA of the CDR3 is TGTGCCAGCAGTGAAGGACGACTAGGAGTCCTCCACTTT. Amino acids: CASSEGRLGVLHF.